Below are 3 T cell receptor beta chains sequenced from a single sample in a study of post-analysis software for immune sequencing data. Sequencing libraries made from TCR beta cDNA carried unique molecular identifiers. One entry per CDR3 protein results from TCRdb running MiXCR on the PCR reads. The data show about 160,000 distinct CDR3 sequences, about 37% seen once. The sequences come from blood, collected after autologous hematopoietic stem cell transplantation. The source is a girl aged 5-17 years with multiple sclerosis.

The chain carries TRBV5-1 and TRBJ2-1; 13 bases align to TRBD2. V dropped 3 bases and J dropped 2; count of bases not matched to a gene: 2. Per the germline V gene, CDR1 is SGHRS and CDR2 is YFSETQ. The CDR3 is made up of 16 amino acids. The CDR3 here is CASSSTSGRPYNEQFF. CDR3 coding DNA: TGCGCCAGCAGCTCGACTAGCGGGAGGCCCTACAATGAGCAGTTCTTC. The full variable domain, rest sourced from reference TRBV5-1 and TRBJ2-1, is KAGVTQTPRYLIKTRGQQVTLSCSPISGHRSVSWYQQTPGQGLQFLFEYFSETQRNKGNFPGRFSGRQFSNSRSEMNVSTLELGDSALYLCASSSTSGRPYNEQFFGPGTRLTVL.

V and J are TRBV3-1 and TRBJ2-7; D gene unclear. The CDR3 runs to 13 residues. Trimming left V 4 bases short and J 6 bases short, with 13 bases between. Germline-derived CDR1 and CDR2 are LGHDT and YNNKEL (reference sequence). CDR3 protein: CASSLTPSGEQYF. In DNA form, the CDR3 reads TGTGCCAGCAGCCTCACCCCGTCAGGCGAGCAGTACTTC.

The chain combines TRBV3-1 with TRBJ2-1; D gene unclear. Trimming stripped 4 bases from V and 10 bases from J, with 8 bases between. This CDR3 is built from 11 residues. Germline CDR1 LGHDT, CDR2 YNNKEL (reference sequence). The CDR3 reads CASSRTAEQFF. Written as DNA, the CDR3 is TGTGCCAGCAGCCGAACAGCCGAGCAGTTCTTC.